The 22 T cell receptor beta chains reported below all come from one sample, sequenced in a study of T cells after yellow fever vaccination. TCRdb redid the calling of the 5' RACE reads with MiXCR, one entry per CDR3 protein. The sample includes 500,000 to 650,000 distinct CDR3 sequences, 17% of them seen just once. The specimen comprised PBMCs, sampled 5 days after the first yellow fever vaccination. These receptors were obtained from a young man who received the YFV17D yellow fever vaccine.

The CDR3 spells CASSVGLFPNEQFF. In DNA, the CDR3 is TGTGCCAGCAGCGTGGGTCTCTTCCCAAATGAGCAGTTCTTC. This chain uses TRBV7-3 with TRBJ2-1, with D unresolved. The CDR3 runs to 14 residues. Per the germline V gene, CDR1 is SGHTA and CDR2 is FQGTGA. The V and J ends lost 5 bases and 7 bases respectively, with 15 bases between them.

The genes are TRBV11-3 and TRBJ2-1; D is uncertain. In germline, CDR1 is SGHNT, CDR2 YENEEA. The CDR3 contains 13 residues. V was trimmed by 1 base and J by 10 bases, leaving 11 bases between them. The CDR3 is CASSLAPQREQFF. For the CDR3, the DNA is TGTGCCAGCAGCTTAGCACCGCAAAGGGAGCAGTTCTTC.

The chain combines TRBV12-3 or TRBV12-4 with TRBJ2-7; the D gene could be TRBD1 or TRBD2 (5 bases each). This CDR3 is built from 16 residues. V was shortened by 5 bases and J by 0 bases, with 17 bases between the two germline ends. CDR3 coding DNA: TGTGCCAGCAGTGGGACCCTGCTTTCGAGCTCCTACGAGCAGTACTTC. Encoded protein: CASSGTLLSSSYEQYF.

The table lists this clonotype with many counts. CDR3 nucleotides: TGTGCCAGCAGCTTAGGAGGCTTGGAGACCCAGTACTTC. This translates into CASSLGGLETQYF. J is TRBJ2-5 and V is TRBV7-9; D is uncertain. This CDR3 region has 13 residues. Trimming took 1 base from V and 5 from J, leaving 8 bases between them. Germline V gene data show CDR1 as SEHNR and CDR2 as FQNEAQ (reference sequence).

This chain links TRBV7-6 with TRBJ1-6; D possibly corresponds to TRBD1 (5 bases). The CDR3 consists of 15 residues. V was pared by 5 bases and J by 3 bases, with 11 bases between. Germline V lookup: CDR1 SGHVS, CDR2 FNYEAQ. CDR3 DNA: TGTGCCAGCAGCGGCGAGCAGGGCTATAATTCACCCCTCCACTTT. Translating gives CASSGEQGYNSPLHF.

This clonotype was seen a handful of times. The V call is TRBV12-3 or TRBV12-4, the J call TRBJ2-1; 9 bases are shared with TRBD2. The CDR3 covers 16 residues. The trim removed 8 bases at V and 8 bases at J, leaving 16 bases unmatched. DNA for the CDR3: TGTGCCAGCCACTGGGGGACGCCCGGGACTAGCCATGAGCAGTTCTTC. Translated, it gives CASHWGTPGTSHEQFF.

This clonotype was observed a handful of times. This chain links TRBV29-1 with TRBJ2-7; 10 nucleotides agree with TRBD1. The length of the CDR3 is 13 residues. Germline V lookup: CDR1 SQVTM, CDR2 ANQGSEA. Trimming removed 4 bases from V and 5 bases from J; junction bases left unmatched: 5. The CDR3 coding sequence is TGCAGCGTTGCGGGGACAGGGGCCCACGAGCAGTACTTC. The encoded protein is CSVAGTGAHEQYF.

This chain links TRBV24-1 with TRBJ2-7; D might be TRBD1 or TRBD2, each matching 5 bases. Per germline, CDR1 KGHDR and CDR2 SFDVKD. The CDR3 has 17 amino acids. V was cut by 4 bases and J by 2 bases, with 20 bases left in between. Here the CDR3 DNA reads TGTGCCACCAGTGAGCTTAGGACCCAGGGAGTCCCCTACGAGCAGTACTTC. This sequence encodes CATSELRTQGVPYEQYF.

The chain uses TRBV20-1 and TRBJ2-3; TRBD2 is a possible D gene (6 bases). Germline loops: CDR1 DFQATT, CDR2 SNEGSKA (reference sequence). This CDR3 is 14 amino acids long. The V end lost 4 bases, the J end lost 4 bases, and 15 bases lay between the germline ends. The CDR3 DNA sequence: TGCAGTGCTACGGGGGTCCCACTGTCAGATACGCAGTATTTT. Its protein is CSATGVPLSDTQYF.

The rearrangement links TRBV18 to TRBJ1-5; 8 nucleotides agree with TRBD1. CDR3 length: 16 amino acids. J was trimmed by 6 bases and V by 3 bases; bases with no gene match: 10. Germline V gene data show CDR1 as KGHSH and CDR2 as LQKENI. CDR3 region: CASSPGQGNIGQPQHF. DNA for the CDR3: TGTGCCAGCTCACCCGGACAGGGAAATATTGGTCAGCCCCAGCATTTT.

This clonotype was counted a few times. The chain has TRBV30 and TRBJ2-7; either TRBD1 or TRBD2 may fit D (5 bases each). V was trimmed by 5 bases and J by 2 bases, leaving 19 bases between them. Germline CDR1 reads GTSNPN; CDR2 reads SVGIG (reference sequence). This CDR3 contains 15 residues. The CDR3 nucleotides read TGTGCCTGGCTCCTTCCCGGGACGGGAACCTACGAGCAGTACTTC. It is translated as CAWLLPGTGTYEQYF. Full variable domain (rest looked up from reference TRBV30 and TRBJ2-7): SQTIHQWPATLVQPVGSPLSLECTVEGTSNPNLYWYRQAAGRGLQLLFYSVGIGQISSEVPQNLSASRPQDRQFILSSKKLLLSDSGFYLCAWLLPGTGTYEQYFGPGTRLTVT.

CDR3 sequence reads: CASSALQGGYEQYF. The CDR3 coding sequence is TGTGCCAGTAGTGCGCTACAGGGGGGATACGAGCAGTACTTC. The V call is TRBV19, the J call TRBJ2-7; TRBD1 agrees at 8 bases. The length of the CDR3 is 14 residues. Germline V gene sequence: CDR1 LNHDA, CDR2 SQIVND (reference sequence). The J segment lost 4 bases and the V segment lost 5 bases, leaving 7 bases of the junction unmatched.

This chain uses TRBV7-2 with TRBJ2-2; perhaps D is TRBD1 or TRBD2 (6 bases each). The ends were cut back, 5 bases at V and 0 bases at J, with 13 bases in the middle. The CDR3 is made up of 16 amino acids. Per germline, CDR1 SGHTA and CDR2 FQGNSA. CDR3 protein: CASSPQGTSNTGELFF. The CDR3 bases are TGTGCCAGCAGCCCTCAGGGGACTTCGAACACCGGGGAGCTGTTTTTT.

This clonotype appeared a few times. The chain recombines TRBV2 with TRBJ2-3, with no clear D. The V gene's germline CDR1 is SNHLY and CDR2 FYNNEI. This CDR3 comprises 14 residues. The V end lost 6 bases, the J end lost 2 bases, and 12 bases lay between the germline ends. CDR3: CASRTSSDTDTQYF. The DNA of the CDR3 is TGTGCCAGCAGGACTTCCTCTGACACAGATACGCAGTATTTT.

This chain links TRBV10-3 with TRBJ1-6, with 7 bases matching TRBD1. The CDR3 runs 13 residues. Germline loops: CDR1 ENHRY, CDR2 SYGVKD. Trimming took 3 bases from V and 10 from J; bases not matched to a gene: 3. Here the CDR3 DNA reads TGTGCCATCAGTGAAACAGGGGTCTCACCCCTCCACTTT. As protein: CAISETGVSPLHF.

This clonotype came up a few times. This rearrangement joins TRBV7-2 to TRBJ2-2; D unclear. The CDR3 is 13 amino acids. Germline V lookup: CDR1 SGHTA, CDR2 FQGNSA. V was shortened by 4 bases and J by 4 bases, with 7 bases between the two germline ends. This chain's CDR3 is CASSSASTGELFF. CDR3 nucleotide sequence: TGTGCCAGCAGCTCAGCATCCACCGGGGAGCTGTTTTTT.

This clonotype was seen only a few times. The chain uses TRBV4-3 and TRBJ2-7, with D tentatively TRBD2 (5 bases). The CDR3 has 14 residues. The germline V gene encodes CDR1 LGHNA and CDR2 YSLEER. Deletions cut 3 bases from V and 4 bases from J, with 13 bases between. The chain's CDR3 is CASSQGRGRYEQYF. The CDR3 DNA sequence: TGCGCCAGCAGCCAGGGGAGAGGTAGATACGAGCAGTACTTC.

This clonotype has at least ten counts. The chain couples TRBV18 to TRBJ2-3, with D uncertain. Germline V gene sequence: CDR1 KGHSH, CDR2 LQKENI. The CDR3 covers 12 residues. V lost 8 bases, J lost 2 bases, and 8 bases lay in between. The CDR3 bases are TGTGCCAGCAGTCCGACCACAGATACGCAGTATTTT. Its protein is CASSPTTDTQYF.

The chain is built from TRBV18 and TRBJ2-6; a weak D match, TRBD1 (5 bases). Trimming removed 4 bases from V and 2 bases from J, with 18 bases in between. CDR1 and CDR2 from the germline V gene are KGHSH and LQKENI. This CDR3 has 18 amino acids. The CDR3 DNA is TGTGCCAGCTCACGTGCAGGGTCCAGCTCGACTGGGGCCAACGTCCTGACTTTC. Protein: CASSRAGSSSTGANVLTF.

This clonotype was counted many times. This sequence joins TRBV12-3 or TRBV12-4 and TRBJ1-2, with a tentative D call TRBD1 (6 bases). Between the trimmed V and J ends, which lost 0 bases and 6 bases, there was a span of 8 bases. CDR3 length: 13 residues. In nucleotides, the CDR3 is TGTGCCAGCAGTTTAGCAGGGGGTAATGGCTACACCTTC. Amino acid sequence: CASSLAGGNGYTF.

The V and J genes are TRBV7-2 and TRBJ1-1; possible D gene TRBD1, 5 bases. The CDR3 covers 18 residues. Trimming pared 5 bases from V and 3 bases from J, leaving 25 bases between. Germline lookup yields CDR1 SGHTA and CDR2 FQGNSA. As DNA, the CDR3 is TGTGCCAGCAGCCGAAGGACACCGTTACGTTTCGCGGACACTGAAGCTTTCTTT. Residues: CASSRRTPLRFADTEAFF.

This clonotype has just a few counts. The rearrangement uses TRBV24-1 and TRBJ1-5, with D unclear. This CDR3 contains 14 residues. V lost 9 bases and J lost 5, with 16 bases in between. Germline V gene data show CDR1 as KGHDR and CDR2 as SFDVKD. DNA for the CDR3: TGTGCCACCTCAGACAAGAACAACTATCAGCCCCAGCATTTT. Its translation is CATSDKNNYQPQHF.